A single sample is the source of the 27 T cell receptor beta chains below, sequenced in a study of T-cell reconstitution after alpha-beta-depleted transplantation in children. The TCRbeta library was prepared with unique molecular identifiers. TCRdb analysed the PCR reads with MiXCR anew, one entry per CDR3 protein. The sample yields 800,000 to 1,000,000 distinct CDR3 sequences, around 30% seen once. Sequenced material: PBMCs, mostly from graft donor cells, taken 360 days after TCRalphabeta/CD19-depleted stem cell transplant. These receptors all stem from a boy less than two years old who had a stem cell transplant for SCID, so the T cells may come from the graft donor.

CDR3 nucleotides: TGCGCCAGCAGCCAAGATTTAGCGGGGGCCTACAATGAGCAGTTCTTC. As protein: CASSQDLAGAYNEQFF. The V and J genes are TRBV4-3 and TRBJ2-1, with TRBD2 matching over 9 bases. This CDR3 is 16 amino acids long. V shed 0 bases, J shed 2 bases, and the junction held 2 bases outside the gene matches. The germline CDR1 and CDR2 sequences are LGHNA and YSLEER.

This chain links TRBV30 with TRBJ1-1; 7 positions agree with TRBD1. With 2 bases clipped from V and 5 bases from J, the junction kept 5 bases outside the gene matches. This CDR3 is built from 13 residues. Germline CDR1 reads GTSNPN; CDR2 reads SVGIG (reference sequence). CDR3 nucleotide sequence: TGTGCCTGGAGTCGACAGGGTGTAACTGAAGCTTTCTTT. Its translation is CAWSRQGVTEAFF.

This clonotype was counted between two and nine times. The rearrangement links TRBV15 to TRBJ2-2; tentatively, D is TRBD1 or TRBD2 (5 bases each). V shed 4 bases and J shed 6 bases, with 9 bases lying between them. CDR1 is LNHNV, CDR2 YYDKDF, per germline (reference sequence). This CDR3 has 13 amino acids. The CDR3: CATSNRGAGELFF. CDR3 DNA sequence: TGTGCCACCAGCAACCGAGGGGCCGGGGAGCTGTTTTTT.

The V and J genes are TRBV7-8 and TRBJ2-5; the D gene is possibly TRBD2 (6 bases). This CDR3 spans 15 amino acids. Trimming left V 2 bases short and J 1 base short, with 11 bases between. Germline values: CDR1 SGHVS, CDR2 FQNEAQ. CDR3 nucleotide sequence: TGTGCCAGCAGCTTAAGTCGGGGGAGCCAAGAGACCCAGTACTTC. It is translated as CASSLSRGSQETQYF.

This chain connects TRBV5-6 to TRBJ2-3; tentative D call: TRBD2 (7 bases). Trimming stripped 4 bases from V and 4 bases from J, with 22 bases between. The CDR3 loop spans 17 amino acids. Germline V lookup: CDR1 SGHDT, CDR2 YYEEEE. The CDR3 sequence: CASSPLRGGVHPDTQYF. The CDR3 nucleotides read TGTGCCAGCAGCCCCCTTAGGGGGGGTGTTCATCCAGATACGCAGTATTTT.

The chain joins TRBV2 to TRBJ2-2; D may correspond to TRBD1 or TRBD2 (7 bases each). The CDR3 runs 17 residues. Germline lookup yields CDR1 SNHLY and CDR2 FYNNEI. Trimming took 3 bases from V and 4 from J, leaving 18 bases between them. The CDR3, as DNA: TGTGCCAGCAGTGACAGGGGGGGAACGCGAGTCACCGGGGAGCTGTTTTTT. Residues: CASSDRGGTRVTGELFF.

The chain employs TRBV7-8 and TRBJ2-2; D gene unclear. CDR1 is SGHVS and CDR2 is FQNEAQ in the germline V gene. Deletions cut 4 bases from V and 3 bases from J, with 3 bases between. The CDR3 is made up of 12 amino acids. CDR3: CASSYHTGELFF. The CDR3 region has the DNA TGTGCCAGCAGCTACCACACCGGGGAGCTGTTTTTT.

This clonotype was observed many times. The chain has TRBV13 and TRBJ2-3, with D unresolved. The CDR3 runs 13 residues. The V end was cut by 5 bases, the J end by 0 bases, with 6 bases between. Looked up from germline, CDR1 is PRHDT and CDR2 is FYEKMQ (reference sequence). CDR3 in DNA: TGTGCCAGCAGCCCGAAGAGCACAGATACGCAGTATTTT. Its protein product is CASSPKSTDTQYF.

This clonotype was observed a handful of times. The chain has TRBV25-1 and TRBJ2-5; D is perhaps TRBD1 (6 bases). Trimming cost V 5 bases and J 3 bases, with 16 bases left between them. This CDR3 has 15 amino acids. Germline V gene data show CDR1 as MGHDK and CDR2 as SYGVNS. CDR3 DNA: TGTGCCAGCAGTCGCCTCACAGGGCCGGAAGAGACCCAGTACTTC. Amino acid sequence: CASSRLTGPEETQYF.

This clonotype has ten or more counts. This chain's CDR3 is CASSRDRGSHGELFF. In DNA, the CDR3 is TGTGCCAGCAGTCGGGACAGGGGGTCTCACGGGGAGCTGTTTTTT. The chain has TRBV6-5 and TRBJ2-2; the match to TRBD1 covers 11 bases. This CDR3 has 15 residues. V shed 5 bases, J shed 7 bases, and the junction held 6 bases outside the gene matches. Germline values: CDR1 MNHEY, CDR2 SVGAGI.

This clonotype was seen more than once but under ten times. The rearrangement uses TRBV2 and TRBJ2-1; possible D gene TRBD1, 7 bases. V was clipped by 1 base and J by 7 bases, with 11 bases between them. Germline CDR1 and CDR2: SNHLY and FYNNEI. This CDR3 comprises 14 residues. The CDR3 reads CASSEGRGANEQFF. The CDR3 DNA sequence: TGTGCCAGCAGTGAAGGCAGGGGGGCGAATGAGCAGTTCTTC. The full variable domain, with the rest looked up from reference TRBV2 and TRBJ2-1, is EPEVTQTPSHQVTQMGQEVILRCVPISNHLYFYWYRQILGQKVEFLVSFYNNEISEKSEIFDDQFSVERPDGSNFTLKIRSTKLEDSAMYFCASSEGRGANEQFFGPGTRLTVL.

The CDR3 sequence: CASSPEQGRNTEAFF. The DNA for the CDR3 is TGTGCCAGCTCACCAGAACAGGGGCGGAACACTGAAGCTTTCTTT. This rearrangement joins TRBV18 to TRBJ1-1; 7 bases fit TRBD1. J was trimmed by 1 base and V by 2 bases; bases with no gene match: 4. CDR1 is KGHSH, CDR2 LQKENI, per germline. This CDR3 is 15 amino acids long.

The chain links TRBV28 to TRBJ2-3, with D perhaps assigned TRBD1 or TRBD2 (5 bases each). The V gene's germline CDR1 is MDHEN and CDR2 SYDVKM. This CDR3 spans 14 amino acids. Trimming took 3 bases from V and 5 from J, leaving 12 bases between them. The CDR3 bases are TGTGCCAGCAGTTTGCAGGGAGTGGTAGATACGCAGTATTTT. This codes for CASSLQGVVDTQYF.

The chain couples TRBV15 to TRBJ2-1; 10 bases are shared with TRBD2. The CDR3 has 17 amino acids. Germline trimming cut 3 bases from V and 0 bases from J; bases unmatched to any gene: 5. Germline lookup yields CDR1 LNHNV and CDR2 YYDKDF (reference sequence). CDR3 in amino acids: CATSSLAGARSYNEQFF. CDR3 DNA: TGTGCCACCAGCAGCCTAGCGGGGGCCCGCTCCTACAATGAGCAGTTCTTC.

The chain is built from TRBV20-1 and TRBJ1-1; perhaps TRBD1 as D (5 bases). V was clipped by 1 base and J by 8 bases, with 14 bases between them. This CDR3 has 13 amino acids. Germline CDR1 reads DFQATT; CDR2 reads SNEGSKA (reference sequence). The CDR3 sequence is CSARGPQGREAFF. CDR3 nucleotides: TGCAGTGCTAGAGGGCCTCAGGGTCGGGAAGCTTTCTTT.

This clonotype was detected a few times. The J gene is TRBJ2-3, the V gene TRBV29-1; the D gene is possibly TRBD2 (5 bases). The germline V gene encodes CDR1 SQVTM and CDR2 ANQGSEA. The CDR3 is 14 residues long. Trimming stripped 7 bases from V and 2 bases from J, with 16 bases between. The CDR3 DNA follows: TGCAGCGCCCGGGAAGCATTTTTCACAGATACGCAGTATTTT. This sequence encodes CSAREAFFTDTQYF.

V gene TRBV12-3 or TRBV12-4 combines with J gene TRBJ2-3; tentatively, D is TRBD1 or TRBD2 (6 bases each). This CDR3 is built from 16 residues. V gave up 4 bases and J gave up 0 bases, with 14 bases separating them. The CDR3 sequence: CASSWLGGLSTDTQYF. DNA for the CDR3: TGTGCCAGCAGTTGGCTTGGGGGGCTTAGCACAGATACGCAGTATTTT.

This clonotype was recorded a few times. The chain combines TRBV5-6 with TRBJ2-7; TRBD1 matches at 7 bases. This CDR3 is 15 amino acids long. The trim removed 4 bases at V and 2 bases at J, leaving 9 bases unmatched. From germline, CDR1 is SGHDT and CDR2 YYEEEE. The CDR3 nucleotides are TGTGCCAGCAGCGCACACAGGGGAGCTACCTACGAGCAGTACTTC. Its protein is CASSAHRGATYEQYF.

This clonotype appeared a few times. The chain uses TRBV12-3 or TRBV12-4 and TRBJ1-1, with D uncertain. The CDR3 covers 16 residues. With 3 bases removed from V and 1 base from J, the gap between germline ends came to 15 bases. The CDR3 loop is CASSFRSAITNTEAFF. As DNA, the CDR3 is TGTGCCAGCAGTTTTAGGTCGGCCATTACGAACACTGAAGCTTTCTTT.

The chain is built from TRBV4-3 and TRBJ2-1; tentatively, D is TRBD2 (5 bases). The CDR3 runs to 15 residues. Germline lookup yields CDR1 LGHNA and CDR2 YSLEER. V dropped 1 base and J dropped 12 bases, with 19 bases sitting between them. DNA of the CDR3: TGCGCCAGCAGCCAAGTATTTATATTCGGCGGGCGGCAGTTCTTC. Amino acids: CASSQVFIFGGRQFF.

The DNA of the CDR3 is TGTGCCAGCAGCCTCCAGGGTACCGCCTACGAGCAGTACTTC. This codes for CASSLQGTAYEQYF. V usage is TRBV28 and J usage is TRBJ2-7; TRBD1 is a possible D gene (5 bases). Deletions cut 6 bases from V and 2 bases from J, with 14 bases between. Germline CDR1 and CDR2: MDHEN and SYDVKM. There are 14 residues in the CDR3.

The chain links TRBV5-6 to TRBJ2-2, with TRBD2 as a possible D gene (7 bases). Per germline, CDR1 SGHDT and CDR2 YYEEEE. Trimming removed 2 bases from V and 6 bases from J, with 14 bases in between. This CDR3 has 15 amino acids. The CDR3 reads CASSFWGGPPGELFF. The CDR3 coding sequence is TGTGCCAGCAGCTTTTGGGGGGGCCCCCCCGGGGAGCTGTTTTTT.

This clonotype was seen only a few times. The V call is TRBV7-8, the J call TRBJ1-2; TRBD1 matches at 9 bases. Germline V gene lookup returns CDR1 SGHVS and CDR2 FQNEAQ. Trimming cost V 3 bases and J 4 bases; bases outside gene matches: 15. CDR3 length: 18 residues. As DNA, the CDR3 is TGTGCCAGCAGCTTTGCCGGGACAGGGAAAACCCTCGGCTATGGCTACACCTTC. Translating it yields CASSFAGTGKTLGYGYTF.

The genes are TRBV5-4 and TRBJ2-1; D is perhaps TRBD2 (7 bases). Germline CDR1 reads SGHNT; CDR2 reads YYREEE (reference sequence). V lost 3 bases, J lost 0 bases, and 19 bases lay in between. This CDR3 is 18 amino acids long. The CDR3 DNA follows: TGTGCCAGCAGCTCCTTTGAGGGGGGGTGGTACTCCTACAATGAGCAGTTCTTC. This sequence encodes CASSSFEGGWYSYNEQFF.

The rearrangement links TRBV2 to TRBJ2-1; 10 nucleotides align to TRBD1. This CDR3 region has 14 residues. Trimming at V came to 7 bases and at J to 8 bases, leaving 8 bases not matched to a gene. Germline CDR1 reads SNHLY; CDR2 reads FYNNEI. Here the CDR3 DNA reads TGTGCCAGCACAGGGGGACAGGGGTTGGATGAGCAGTTCTTC. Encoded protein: CASTGGQGLDEQFF.

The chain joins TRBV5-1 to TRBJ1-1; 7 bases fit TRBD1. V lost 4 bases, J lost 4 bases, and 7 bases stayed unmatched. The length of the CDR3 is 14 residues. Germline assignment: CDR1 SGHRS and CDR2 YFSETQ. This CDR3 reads CASSTNRGGTEAFF. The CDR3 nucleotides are TGCGCCAGCAGCACAAACAGGGGAGGCACTGAAGCTTTCTTT.

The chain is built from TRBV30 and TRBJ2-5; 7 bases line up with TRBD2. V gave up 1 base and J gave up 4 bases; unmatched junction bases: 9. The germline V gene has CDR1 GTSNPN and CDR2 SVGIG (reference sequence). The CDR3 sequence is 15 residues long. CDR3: CAWSAAGTISETQYF. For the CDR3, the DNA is TGTGCCTGGAGTGCAGCGGGGACTATTTCAGAGACCCAGTACTTC.